This entry describes one T cell receptor beta chain. This sample was taken from a study of patients and donors after allogeneic stem cell transplantation. The CDR3 is 16 amino acids. Germline V lookup: CDR1 DFQATT, CDR2 SNEGSKA (reference sequence). V was clipped by 3 bases and J by 2 bases, with 20 bases between them. TCRdb re-analysed the RT-PCR reads in MiXCR, keeping a single row per CDR3 protein. This sample has some 11,000 distinct CDR3 sequences, with approximately 22% found just once. Sequenced material: blood, either unsorted or a sorted T cell fraction (not recorded which). The TCR was taken from a human donor who was either an allogeneic HSCT recipient or a stem cell or donor lymphocyte infusion donor (not recorded which). It is not recorded whose cells these are; they may come from a transplant donor. The chain links TRBV20-1 to TRBJ2-7; tentative D call: TRBD2 (7 bases). The CDR3 sequence: CSARGIPGGSPYEQYF. CDR3 nucleotides: TGCAGTGCTAGGGGAATCCCGGGGGGCTCCCCCTACGAGCAGTACTTC.